The entry below describes one T cell receptor (beta chain). Antigen specificity is unknown. Per germline, CDR1 MNHEY and CDR2 SVGAGI. There are 13 residues in the CDR3. Trimming took 5 bases from V and 4 from J, leaving 9 bases between them. PCR primers comprised 60 Vbeta and 13 Jbeta primers. Produced via immunoSEQ multiplex PCR; TCRdb's table is partial and in-frame only. The sample comprises under 150,000 clones, around 79% of which are singletons, and under 3% rests with the top ten. This sample is part of a study of cytomegalovirus exposure and HLA in healthy donors. Study results and limitations: Many donors carried some public TCRs, although rarity characterized most TCR sequences. Reportedly, HLA-A and HLA-B alleles of most subjects were accurately predicted from TCR beta.

This TCR came from a man aged 35 to 55 in good health and CMV-seropositive. The chain links TRBV6-5 to TRBJ2-1; D might be TRBD1 (5 bases). Sequencing used PBMCs. The CDR3 sequence: CASSHTGYNEQFF. The CDR3 bases are TGTGCCAGCAGTCACACAGGATACAATGAGCAGTTCTTC.